The sequence of this T cell receptor (beta chain) was determined in a study of blood T cell repertoires in COVID-19. The germline V gene has CDR1 LGHNA and CDR2 YNFKEQ. The CDR3 length is 22 residues. Losses at the gene ends were 0 bases for V and 3 bases for J; bases not matched to a gene: 26. The data were produced by immunoSEQ multiplex PCR, yet TCRdb's version contains in-frame clones alone and is incomplete. The sample consists of 200,000 or so clones, roughly 91% of them appearing once. Individuals aged roughly 18 to 100 years were recruited from 24 US areas. The chain carries TRBV4-2 and TRBJ2-7; 7 bases map to TRBD2. This TCR derives from a man aged 25 to 45 in a cohort exposed to, infected with or recovered from COVID-19 (not recorded which). The sample was PBMCs or T cells enriched from blood (not recorded which). The CDR3 protein is CASSQETRRGRLRGMIHYEQYF. CDR3 nucleotide sequence: TGTGCCAGCAGCCAAGAGACCCGACGCGGGAGACTTAGGGGAATGATACACTACGAGCAGTACTTC.